This entry lists 20 T cell receptor beta chains sequenced from one sample in a study of shared clonotypes between healthy human individuals. Clones were read by immunoSEQ multiplex PCR, and TCRdb kept only the in-frame ones, dropping some. The data show some 2,500,000 clones, with roughly 93% seen just once and more than 0.35% held by the top ten. Sequencing was carried out using naive CD4+ T cells from PBMCs. The subset: CD45RA+ positively selected. The receptors were gathered from a man aged 18-30 years in good health. Some clones in this sample may be carry-over from other donors' samples.

This clone was recorded once. Here the CDR3 DNA reads TGTGCCAGCTCACCGCCCGCTTTCGGGATATCCTACAATGAGCAGTTCTTC. Translated, it gives CASSPPAFGISYNEQFF. The genes are TRBV18 and TRBJ2-1, with a possible D match to TRBD2 (5 bases). Trimming took 3 bases from V and 1 from J, leaving 16 bases between them. Germline lookup yields CDR1 KGHSH and CDR2 LQKENI. The CDR3 consists of 17 residues.

V usage is TRBV4-3 and J usage is TRBJ1-6, with 9 bases matching TRBD1. CDR1 and CDR2 from the germline V gene are LGHNA and YSLEER. Germline trimming cut 3 bases from V and 8 bases from J; bases unmatched to any gene: 5. The length of the CDR3 is 15 residues. The CDR3 region is CASSHDGQGHSPLHF. CDR3 DNA: TGCGCCAGCAGCCATGATGGACAGGGGCATTCACCCCTCCACTTT.

The V and J genes are TRBV27 and TRBJ2-1, with D possibly matching TRBD2 (5 bases). CDR1 MNHEY and CDR2 SMNVEV come from the germline V gene (reference sequence). The germline V and J ends were trimmed by 4 bases and 4 bases, with 14 bases remaining between them. CDR3 length: 15 residues. CDR3 nucleotides: TGTGCCAGCAGTTCGGGATACCAAAATTACAATGAGCAGTTCTTC. Translation: CASSSGYQNYNEQFF.

This chain links TRBV21-1 with TRBJ2-1. TRBV21-1 is a recognized pseudogene. The CDR3 runs to 18 residues. This CDR3 is CASSKIPWLYPSYNEQFF. In DNA, the CDR3 is TGTGCCAGCAGCAAAATACCCTGGCTCTATCCGTCCTACAATGAGCAGTTCTTC.

V gene TRBV5-1 combines with J gene TRBJ2-2; TRBD2 matches 8 bases. CDR1 is SGHRS and CDR2 is YFSETQ in the germline V gene. V gave up 4 bases and J gave up 6 bases; unmatched junction bases: 2. This CDR3 has 13 residues. The CDR3: CASSPLAAGELFF. CDR3 nucleotide sequence: TGCGCCAGCAGCCCACTAGCGGCCGGGGAGCTGTTTTTT. Looking up the rest from reference TRBV5-1 and TRBJ2-2 gives the full variable domain: KAGVTQTPRYLIKTRGQQVTLSCSPISGHRSVSWYQQTPGQGLQFLFEYFSETQRNKGNFPGRFSGRQFSNSRSEMNVSTLELGDSALYLCASSPLAAGELFFGEGSRLTVL.

This chain connects TRBV5-1 to TRBJ1-2, with D possibly matching TRBD1 (5 bases). Germline lookup yields CDR1 SGHRS and CDR2 YFSETQ. The CDR3 consists of 12 residues. The ends were cut back, 6 bases at V and 6 bases at J, with 12 bases in the middle. The CDR3 sequence: CASTGMGHGYTF. Here the CDR3 DNA reads TGCGCCAGCACTGGGATGGGACATGGCTACACCTTC.

V usage is TRBV11-2 and J usage is TRBJ2-1; 9 bases match TRBD1. Germline V gene data show CDR1 as SGHAT and CDR2 as FQNNGV. The CDR3 length is 15 residues. After removal of 5 bases from V and 3 bases from J, the junction contained 5 bases not matched to a gene. This chain's CDR3 is CASSMGQGGYNEQFF. Written as DNA, the CDR3 is TGTGCCAGCAGCATGGGACAGGGTGGCTACAATGAGCAGTTCTTC. The complete variable domain, with remaining parts taken from reference TRBV11-2 and TRBJ2-1, reads EAGVAQSPRYKIIEKRQSVAFWCNPISGHATLYWYQQILGQGPKLLIQFQNNGVVDDSQLPKDRFSAERLKGVDSTLKIQPAKLEDSAVYLCASSMGQGGYNEQFFGPGTRLTVL.

This rearrangement joins TRBV20-1 to TRBJ1-1; D not certain. V lost 5 bases and J lost 5, with 9 bases in between. The CDR3 is 11 amino acids. Germline-derived CDR1 and CDR2 are DFQATT and SNEGSKA (reference sequence). CDR3 nucleotides: TGCAGTGCTGATGGACGAACTGAAGCTTTCTTT. Its protein product is CSADGRTEAFF.

This rearrangement joins TRBV2 to TRBJ2-5; no clear D. The tail of the sequence fits TRBJ2-7 better, so the J call may be wrong. The CDR3 loop spans 13 amino acids. Germline CDR1 is SNHLY and CDR2 is FYNNEI. The CDR3 reads CASSSGLAYEQYF. The CDR3 DNA reads as TGTGCCAGCAGTTCCGGTCTCGCCTACGAGCAGTACTTC.

Turning to this clone: Additional DNA sequences in this sample encode the identical CDR3. The V gene is TRBV4-1, the J gene TRBJ1-2; D is ambiguous. Trimming shortened V by 1 base and J by 0 bases, and 6 bases separated the two germline ends. This CDR3 has 14 residues. Looked up from germline, CDR1 is MGHRA and CDR2 is YSYEKL. CDR3 DNA sequence: TGCGCCAGCAGCCAAGTAGTCGCTAACTATGGCTACACCTTC. Its protein is CASSQVVANYGYTF.

This chain uses TRBV6-1 with TRBJ2-7; 7 bases are shared with TRBD1. CDR1 MNHNS and CDR2 SASEGT come from the germline V gene. V shed 6 bases, J shed 3 bases, and the junction held 5 bases outside the gene matches. This CDR3 contains 13 residues. In DNA, the CDR3 is TGTGCCAGCAGACAGGGGCTTGGCTACGAGCAGTACTTC. This sequence encodes CASRQGLGYEQYF.

The V call is TRBV7-9, the J call TRBJ1-2; no clear D. The CDR3 consists of 15 residues. V lost 2 bases to trimming and J lost 0 bases, with 10 bases between them. CDR1 SEHNR and CDR2 FQNEAQ come from the germline V gene (reference sequence). This CDR3 is CASSLFAVANYGYTF. CDR3 bases: TGTGCCAGCAGCTTATTTGCAGTTGCTAACTATGGCTACACCTTC.

This rearrangement joins TRBV6-5 to TRBJ2-4, with D hard to call. V lost 6 bases and J lost 7, with 13 bases in between. There are 13 residues in the CDR3. In germline, CDR1 is MNHEY, CDR2 SVGAGI. The CDR3 DNA follows: TGTGCCAGCAGGAGAAGGTTGGGGAACATTCAGTACTTC. It yields the protein CASRRRLGNIQYF.

This rearrangement joins TRBV28 to TRBJ2-1, with D possibly being TRBD1 (6 bases). V was clipped by 6 bases and J by 7 bases, with 16 bases between them. Germline V gene sequence: CDR1 MDHEN, CDR2 SYDVKM. This CDR3 contains 14 residues. The CDR3 loop reads CASREVGAANEQFF. CDR3 DNA sequence: TGTGCCAGCAGGGAGGTGGGGGCGGCGAATGAGCAGTTCTTC.

V and J are TRBV27 and TRBJ1-2; D might be TRBD1 (5 bases). This CDR3 contains 17 residues. With 3 bases removed from V and 3 bases from J, the gap between germline ends came to 20 bases. CDR1 and CDR2 from the germline V gene are MNHEY and SMNVEV (reference sequence). The CDR3 nucleotides read TGTGCCAGCAGTTTTATCCCTCCCCGGCGGGGACACTATGGCTACACCTTC. Translated: CASSFIPPRRGHYGYTF.

This chain links TRBV11-2 with TRBJ2-4; D is perhaps TRBD1 (5 bases). Per germline, CDR1 SGHAT and CDR2 FQNNGV. Deletions cut 4 bases from V and 6 bases from J, with 10 bases between. CDR3 size: 13 residues. The CDR3 spells CASSSRGLNIQYF. The CDR3 DNA reads TGTGCCAGCAGCTCTAGGGGTTTAAACATTCAGTACTTC.

V gene TRBV28 combines with J gene TRBJ2-5, with TRBD2 identical over 7 bases. In germline, CDR1 is MDHEN, CDR2 SYDVKM. After removal of 5 bases from V and 5 bases from J, the junction contained 11 bases not matched to a gene. The length of the CDR3 is 15 residues. The CDR3 is CASSRGGGVGETQYF. CDR3 DNA sequence: TGTGCCAGCAGTCGTGGGGGAGGGGTCGGCGAGACCCAGTACTTC.

This clone was detected only once. CDR3 sequence: CASSQGPGRNSNQPQHF. The CDR3 DNA follows: TGCGCCAGCAGCCAAGGGCCGGGACGGAATAGCAATCAGCCCCAGCATTTT. V usage is TRBV4-1 and J usage is TRBJ1-5, with a possible D match to TRBD1 (5 bases). V was pared by 1 base and J by 0 bases, with 13 bases between. Germline CDR1 and CDR2: MGHRA and YSYEKL. This CDR3 spans 17 amino acids.

This clone has just one count. The V and J genes are TRBV9 and TRBJ1-2; 7 bases are shared with TRBD1. CDR3 length: 17 amino acids. The germline V gene encodes CDR1 SGDLS and CDR2 YYNGEE. The V segment lost 1 base and the J segment 3 bases; nucleotides outside the gene matches: 12. CDR3 amino acids: CASSVTSRITGDYGYTF. CDR3 DNA sequence: TGTGCCAGCAGCGTAACTTCTCGAATCACAGGGGACTATGGCTACACCTTC.

The rearrangement links TRBV11-2 to TRBJ2-3; D is unresolved. The CDR3 sequence is 14 residues long. Germline V gene sequence: CDR1 SGHAT, CDR2 FQNNGV. Trimming pared 5 bases from V and 3 bases from J, leaving 12 bases between. The CDR3 coding sequence is TGTGCCAGCAGCCCTCGCTCGGGTACAGATACGCAGTATTTT. Translating it yields CASSPRSGTDTQYF.